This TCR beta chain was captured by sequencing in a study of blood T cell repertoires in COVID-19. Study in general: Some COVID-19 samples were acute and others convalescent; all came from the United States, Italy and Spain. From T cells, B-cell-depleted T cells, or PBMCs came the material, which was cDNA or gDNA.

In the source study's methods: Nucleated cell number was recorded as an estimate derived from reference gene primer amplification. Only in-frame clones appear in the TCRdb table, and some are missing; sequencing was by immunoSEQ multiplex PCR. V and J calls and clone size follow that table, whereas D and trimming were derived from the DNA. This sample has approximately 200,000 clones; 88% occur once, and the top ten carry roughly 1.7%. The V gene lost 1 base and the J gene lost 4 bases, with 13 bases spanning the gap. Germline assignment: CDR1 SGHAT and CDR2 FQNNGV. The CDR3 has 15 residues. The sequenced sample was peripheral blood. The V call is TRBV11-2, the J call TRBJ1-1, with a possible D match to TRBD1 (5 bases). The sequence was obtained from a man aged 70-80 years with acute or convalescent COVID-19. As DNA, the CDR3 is TGTGCCAGCAGCTTAGTGGAGGGGAAAAGCACTGAAGCTTTCTTT. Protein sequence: CASSLVEGKSTEAFF.